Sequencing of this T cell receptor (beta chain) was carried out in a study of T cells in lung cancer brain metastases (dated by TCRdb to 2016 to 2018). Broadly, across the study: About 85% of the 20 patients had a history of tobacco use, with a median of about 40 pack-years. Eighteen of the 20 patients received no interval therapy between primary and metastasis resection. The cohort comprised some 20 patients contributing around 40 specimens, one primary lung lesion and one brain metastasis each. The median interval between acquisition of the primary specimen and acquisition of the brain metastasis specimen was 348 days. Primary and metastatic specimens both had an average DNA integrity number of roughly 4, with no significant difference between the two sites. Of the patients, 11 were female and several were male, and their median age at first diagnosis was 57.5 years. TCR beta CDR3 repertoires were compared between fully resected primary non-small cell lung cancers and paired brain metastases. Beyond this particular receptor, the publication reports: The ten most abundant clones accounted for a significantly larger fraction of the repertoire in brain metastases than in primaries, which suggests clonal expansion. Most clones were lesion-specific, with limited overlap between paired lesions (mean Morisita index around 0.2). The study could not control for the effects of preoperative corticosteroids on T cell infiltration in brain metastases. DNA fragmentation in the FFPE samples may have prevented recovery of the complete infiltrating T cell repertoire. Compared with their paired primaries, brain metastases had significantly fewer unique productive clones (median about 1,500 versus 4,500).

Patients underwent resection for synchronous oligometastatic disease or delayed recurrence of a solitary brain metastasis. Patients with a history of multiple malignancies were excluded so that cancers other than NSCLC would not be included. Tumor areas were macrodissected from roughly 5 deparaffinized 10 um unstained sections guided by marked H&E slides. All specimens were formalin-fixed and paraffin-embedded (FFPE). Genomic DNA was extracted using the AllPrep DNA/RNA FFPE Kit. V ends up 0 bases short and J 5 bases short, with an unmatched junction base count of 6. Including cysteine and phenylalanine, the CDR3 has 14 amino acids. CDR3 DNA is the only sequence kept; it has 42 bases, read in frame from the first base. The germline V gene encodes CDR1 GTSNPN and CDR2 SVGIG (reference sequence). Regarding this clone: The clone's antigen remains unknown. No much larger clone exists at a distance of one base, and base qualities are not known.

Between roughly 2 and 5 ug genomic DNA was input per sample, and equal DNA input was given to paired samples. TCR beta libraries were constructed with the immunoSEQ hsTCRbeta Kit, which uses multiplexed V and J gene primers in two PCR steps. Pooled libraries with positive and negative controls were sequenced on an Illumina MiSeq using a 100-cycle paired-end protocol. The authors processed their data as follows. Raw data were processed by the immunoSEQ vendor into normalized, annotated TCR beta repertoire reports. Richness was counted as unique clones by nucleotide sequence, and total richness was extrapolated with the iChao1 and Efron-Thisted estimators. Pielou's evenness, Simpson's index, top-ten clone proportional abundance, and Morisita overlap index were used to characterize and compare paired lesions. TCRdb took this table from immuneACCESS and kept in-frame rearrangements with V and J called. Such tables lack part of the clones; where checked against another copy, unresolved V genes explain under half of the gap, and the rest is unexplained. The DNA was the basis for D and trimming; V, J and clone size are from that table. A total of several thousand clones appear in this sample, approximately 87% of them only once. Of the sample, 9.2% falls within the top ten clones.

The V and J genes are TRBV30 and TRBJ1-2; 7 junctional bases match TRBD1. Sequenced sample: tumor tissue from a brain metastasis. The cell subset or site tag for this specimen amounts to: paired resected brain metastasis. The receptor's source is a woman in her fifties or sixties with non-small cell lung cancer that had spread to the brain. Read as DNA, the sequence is TGTGCCTGGAGTGTACCGCCAGGGGGTTATGGCTACACCTTC. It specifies CAWSVPPGGYGYTF. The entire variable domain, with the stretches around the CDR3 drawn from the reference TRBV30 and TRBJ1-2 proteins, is SQTIHQWPATLVQPVGSPLSLECTVEGTSNPNLYWYRQAAGRGLQLLFYSVGIGQISSEVPQNLSASRPQDRQFILSSKKLLLSDSGFYLCAWSVPPGGYGYTFGSGTRLTVV.